The following is a T cell receptor (beta chain) sequence with its context. The CDR3 totals 13 residues. The germline V and J ends were trimmed by 0 bases and 8 bases, with 10 bases remaining between them. Germline CDR1 SGHTA, CDR2 FQGNSA. The data stem from a study of blood T cell repertoires in COVID-19. Generated by immunoSEQ multiplex PCR, the TCRdb table keeps only in-frame clones and is missing some. The repertoire includes 120,000 to 150,000 clones, approximately 90% of them detected once, and 1.2% sits in the top ten. The chain is built from TRBV7-2 and TRBJ1-1; D possibly corresponds to TRBD1 (5 bases). The specimen was PBMCs or T cells enriched from blood (not recorded which). The clonotype was recovered from a young woman with acute COVID-19. CDR3 bases: TGTGCCAGCAGCTTAGCAGGGGTGGTCGAAGCTTTCTTT. It encodes CASSLAGVVEAFF.